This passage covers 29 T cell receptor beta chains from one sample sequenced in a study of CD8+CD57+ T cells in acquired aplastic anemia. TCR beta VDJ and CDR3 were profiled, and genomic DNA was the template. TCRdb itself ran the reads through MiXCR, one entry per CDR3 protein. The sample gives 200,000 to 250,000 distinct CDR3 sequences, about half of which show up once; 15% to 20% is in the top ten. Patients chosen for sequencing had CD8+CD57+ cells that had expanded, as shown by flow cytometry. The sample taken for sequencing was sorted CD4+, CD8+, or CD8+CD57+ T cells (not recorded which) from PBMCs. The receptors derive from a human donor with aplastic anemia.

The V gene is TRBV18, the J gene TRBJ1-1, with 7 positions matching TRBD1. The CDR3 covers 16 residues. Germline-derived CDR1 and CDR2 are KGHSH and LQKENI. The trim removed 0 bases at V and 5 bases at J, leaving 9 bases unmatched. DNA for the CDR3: TGTGCCAGCTCACCACCGGTACGGGACAGAGGTACTGAAGCTTTCTTT. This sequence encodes CASSPPVRDRGTEAFF.

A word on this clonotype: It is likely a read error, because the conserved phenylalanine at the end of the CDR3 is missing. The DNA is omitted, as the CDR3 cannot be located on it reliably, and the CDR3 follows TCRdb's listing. CDR3 sequence: CASSRSGRDGHTL. The chain employs TRBV4-1 and TRBJ1-2; the DNA was not compared with TRBD1, the D call given in the table. CDR1 MGHRA and CDR2 YSYEKL come from the germline V gene. Both ends counted, the CDR3 spans 13 residues.

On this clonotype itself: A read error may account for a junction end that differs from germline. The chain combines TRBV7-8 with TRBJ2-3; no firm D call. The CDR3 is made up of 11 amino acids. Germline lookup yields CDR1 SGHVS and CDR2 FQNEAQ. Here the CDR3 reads CASSLLYTPYF. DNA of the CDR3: TGTGCCAGCAGCTTACTATACACGCCGTATTTT.

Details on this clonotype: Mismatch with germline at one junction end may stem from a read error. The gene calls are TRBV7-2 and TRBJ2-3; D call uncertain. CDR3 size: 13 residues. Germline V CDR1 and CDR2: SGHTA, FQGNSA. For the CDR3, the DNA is TGTGCCAGCAGCCCTTCGAATGCAGATACGCAATATTTT. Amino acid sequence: CASSPSNADTQYF.

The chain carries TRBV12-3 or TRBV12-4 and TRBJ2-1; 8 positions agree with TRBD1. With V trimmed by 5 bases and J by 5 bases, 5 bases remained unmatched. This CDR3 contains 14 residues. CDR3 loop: CASSNGQGNNEQFF. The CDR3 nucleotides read TGTGCCAGCAGTAACGGACAGGGAAACAATGAGCAGTTCTTC.

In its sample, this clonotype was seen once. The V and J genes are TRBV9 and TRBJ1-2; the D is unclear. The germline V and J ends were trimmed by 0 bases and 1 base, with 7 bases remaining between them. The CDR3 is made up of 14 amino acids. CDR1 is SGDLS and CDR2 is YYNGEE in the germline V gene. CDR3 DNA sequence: TGTGCCAGCAGCGTAGAACAGAATAACTATGGCTACACCTTC. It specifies CASSVEQNNYGYTF.

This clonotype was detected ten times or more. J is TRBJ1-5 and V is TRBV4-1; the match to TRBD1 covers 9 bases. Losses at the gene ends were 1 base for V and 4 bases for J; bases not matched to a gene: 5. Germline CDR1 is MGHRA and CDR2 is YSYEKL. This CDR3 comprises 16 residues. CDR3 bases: TGCGCCAGCAGCCAAGGGGGACAGGGTAGGAATCAGCCCCAGCATTTT. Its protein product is CASSQGGQGRNQPQHF.

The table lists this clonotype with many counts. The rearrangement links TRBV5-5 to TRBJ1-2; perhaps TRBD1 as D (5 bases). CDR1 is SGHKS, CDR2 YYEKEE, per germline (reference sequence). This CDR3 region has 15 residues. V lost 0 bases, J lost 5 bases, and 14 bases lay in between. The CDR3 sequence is CASSLDGGVPYGYTF. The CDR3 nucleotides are TGTGCCAGCAGCTTGGATGGAGGGGTCCCTTATGGCTACACCTTC.

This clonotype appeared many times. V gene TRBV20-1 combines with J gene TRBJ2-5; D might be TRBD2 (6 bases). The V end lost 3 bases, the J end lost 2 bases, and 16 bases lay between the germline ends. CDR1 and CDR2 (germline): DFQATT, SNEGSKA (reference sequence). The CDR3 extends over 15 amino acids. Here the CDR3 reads CSARESRGRQETQYF. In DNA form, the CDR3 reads TGCAGTGCTAGGGAGAGCCGGGGGAGGCAAGAGACCCAGTACTTC.

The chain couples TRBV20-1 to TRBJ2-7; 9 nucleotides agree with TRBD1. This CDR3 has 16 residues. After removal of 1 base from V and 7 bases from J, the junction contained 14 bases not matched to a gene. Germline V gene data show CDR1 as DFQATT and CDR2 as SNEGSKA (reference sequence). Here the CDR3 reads CSARGLRGQGGGEQYF. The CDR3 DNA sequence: TGCAGTGCTAGAGGGCTTAGGGGACAGGGTGGCGGGGAGCAGTACTTC.

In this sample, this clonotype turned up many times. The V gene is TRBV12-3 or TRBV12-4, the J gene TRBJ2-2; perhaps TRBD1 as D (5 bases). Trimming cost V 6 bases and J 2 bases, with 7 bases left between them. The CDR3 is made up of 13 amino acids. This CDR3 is CASRGHNTGELFF. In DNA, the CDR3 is TGTGCCAGCAGAGGACATAACACCGGGGAGCTGTTTTTT.

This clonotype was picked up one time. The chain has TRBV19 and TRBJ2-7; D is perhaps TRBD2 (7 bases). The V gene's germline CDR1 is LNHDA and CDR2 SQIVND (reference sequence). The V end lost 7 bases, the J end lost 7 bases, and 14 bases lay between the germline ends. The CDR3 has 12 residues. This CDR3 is CASKGGGEEQYF. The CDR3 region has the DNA TGTGCCAGTAAGGGGGGGGGGGAAGAGCAGTACTTC.

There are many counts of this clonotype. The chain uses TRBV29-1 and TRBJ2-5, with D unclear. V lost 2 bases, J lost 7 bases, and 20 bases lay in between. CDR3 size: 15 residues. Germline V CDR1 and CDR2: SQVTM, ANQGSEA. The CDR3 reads CSVERQLIGSGTQYF. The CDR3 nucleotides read TGCAGCGTTGAAAGGCAGCTGATCGGCTCGGGGACCCAGTACTTC.

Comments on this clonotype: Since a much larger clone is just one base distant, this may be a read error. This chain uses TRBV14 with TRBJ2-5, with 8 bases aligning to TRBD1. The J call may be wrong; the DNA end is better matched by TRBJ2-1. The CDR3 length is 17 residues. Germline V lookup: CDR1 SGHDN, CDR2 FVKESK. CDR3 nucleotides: TGTGCCAGCAGCCAAGTTCTCCCAGCCGACAGGGGTGAAGTGCAGTTCTTC. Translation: CASSQVLPADRGEVQFF.

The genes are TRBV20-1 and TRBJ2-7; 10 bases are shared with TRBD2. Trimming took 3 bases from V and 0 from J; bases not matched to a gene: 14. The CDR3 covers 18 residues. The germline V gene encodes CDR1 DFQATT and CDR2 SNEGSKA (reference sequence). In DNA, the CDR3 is TGCAGTGCTAGGGTAGCGGGGGGCCACCACTTTGACTCCTACGAGCAGTACTTC. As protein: CSARVAGGHHFDSYEQYF.

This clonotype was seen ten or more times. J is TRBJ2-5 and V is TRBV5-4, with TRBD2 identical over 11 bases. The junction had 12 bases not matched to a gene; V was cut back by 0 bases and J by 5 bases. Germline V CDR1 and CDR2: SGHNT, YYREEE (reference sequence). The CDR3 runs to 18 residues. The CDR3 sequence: CASSLAASLAGGGETQYF. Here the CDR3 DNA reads TGTGCCAGCAGCTTGGCCGCCTCCCTAGCGGGGGGCGGGGAGACCCAGTACTTC. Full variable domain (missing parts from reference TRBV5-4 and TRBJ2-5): ETGVTQSPTHLIKTRGQQVTLRCSSQSGHNTVSWYQQALGQGPQFIFQYYREEENGRGNFPPRFSGLQFPNYSSELNVNALELDDSALYLCASSLAASLAGGGETQYFGPGTRLLVL.

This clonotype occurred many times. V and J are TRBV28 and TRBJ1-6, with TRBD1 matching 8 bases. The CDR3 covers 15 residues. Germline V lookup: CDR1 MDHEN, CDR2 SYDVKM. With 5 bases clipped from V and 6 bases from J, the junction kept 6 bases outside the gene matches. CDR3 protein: CASSDRGSGNSPLHF. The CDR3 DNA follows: TGTGCCAGCAGTGACAGGGGTAGCGGTAATTCACCCCTCCACTTT.

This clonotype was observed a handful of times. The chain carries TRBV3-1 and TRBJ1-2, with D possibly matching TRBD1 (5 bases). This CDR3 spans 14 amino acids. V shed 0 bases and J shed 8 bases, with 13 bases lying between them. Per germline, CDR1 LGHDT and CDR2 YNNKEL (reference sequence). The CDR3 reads CASSQESRGGGYTF. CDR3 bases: TGTGCCAGCAGCCAAGAGTCGAGGGGTGGGGGCTACACCTTC. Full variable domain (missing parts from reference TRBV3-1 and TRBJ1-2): DTAVSQTPKYLVTQMGNDKSIKCEQNLGHDTMYWYKQDSKKFLKIMFSYNNKELIINETVPNRFSPKSPDKAHLNLHINSLELGDSAVYFCASSQESRGGGYTFGSGTRLTVV.

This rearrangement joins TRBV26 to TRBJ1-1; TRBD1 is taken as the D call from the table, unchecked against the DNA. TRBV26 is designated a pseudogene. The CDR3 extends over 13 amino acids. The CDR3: CASSRQPLTEAFF. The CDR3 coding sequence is TGTGCCAGCAGTAGACAGCCTCTTACTGAAGCTTTCTTT.

Here the CDR3 reads CATSRGDEDGPLEQPQHF. CDR3 bases: TGTGCCACCAGCAGAGGAGATGAAGATGGGCCCCTTGAGCAGCCCCAGCATTTT. The chain employs TRBV15 and TRBJ1-5; the D is unclear. CDR3 length: 18 amino acids. Looked up from germline, CDR1 is LNHNV and CDR2 is YYDKDF (reference sequence). V dropped 1 base and J dropped 7 bases, with 23 bases sitting between them.

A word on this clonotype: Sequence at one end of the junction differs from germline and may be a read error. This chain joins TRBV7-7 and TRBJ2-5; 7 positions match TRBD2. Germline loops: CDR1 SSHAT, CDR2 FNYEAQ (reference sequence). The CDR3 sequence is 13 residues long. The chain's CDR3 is CASSLGGEETQYF. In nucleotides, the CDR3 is TGTGCTAGCAGCTTGGGGGGGGAAGAGACCCAGTACTTC.

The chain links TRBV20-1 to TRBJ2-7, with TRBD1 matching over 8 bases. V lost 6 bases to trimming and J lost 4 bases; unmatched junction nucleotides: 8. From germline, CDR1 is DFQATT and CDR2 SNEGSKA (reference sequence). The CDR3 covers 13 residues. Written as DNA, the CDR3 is TGCAGTGCGTCGACAGGGGCAGCATACGAGCAGTACTTC. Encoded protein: CSASTGAAYEQYF.

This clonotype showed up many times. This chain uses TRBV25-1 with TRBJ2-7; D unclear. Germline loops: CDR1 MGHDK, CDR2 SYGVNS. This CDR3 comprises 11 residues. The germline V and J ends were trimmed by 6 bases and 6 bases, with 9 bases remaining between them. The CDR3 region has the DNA TGTGCCAGCAGGGGATTGGTCGAGCAGTACTTC. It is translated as CASRGLVEQYF.

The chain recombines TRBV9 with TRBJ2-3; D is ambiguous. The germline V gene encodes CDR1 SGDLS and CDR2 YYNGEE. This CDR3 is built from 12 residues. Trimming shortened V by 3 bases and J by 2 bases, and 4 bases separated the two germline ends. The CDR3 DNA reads TGTGCCAGCAGCGCCGACACAGATACGCAGTATTTT. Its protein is CASSADTDTQYF.

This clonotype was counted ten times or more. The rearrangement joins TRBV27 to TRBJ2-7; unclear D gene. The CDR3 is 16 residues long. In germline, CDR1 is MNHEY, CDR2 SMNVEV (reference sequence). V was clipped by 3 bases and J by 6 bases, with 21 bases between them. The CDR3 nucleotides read TGTGCCAGCAGTTTGGCCCGGTCCCAGAGTACGGCCGAGCAGTACTTC. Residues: CASSLARSQSTAEQYF.

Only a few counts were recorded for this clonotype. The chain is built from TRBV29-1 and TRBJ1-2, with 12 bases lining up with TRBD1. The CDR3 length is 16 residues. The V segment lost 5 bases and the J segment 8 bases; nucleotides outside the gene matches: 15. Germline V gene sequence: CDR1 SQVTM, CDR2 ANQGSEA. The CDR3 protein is CSVFNTGTGGDLGYTF. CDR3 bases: TGCAGCGTTTTTAACACCGGGACAGGGGGCGATCTGGGCTACACCTTC.

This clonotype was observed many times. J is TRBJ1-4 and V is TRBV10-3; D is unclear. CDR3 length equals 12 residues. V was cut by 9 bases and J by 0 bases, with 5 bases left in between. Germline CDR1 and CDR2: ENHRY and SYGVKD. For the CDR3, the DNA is TGTGCCATGTCAACAACTAATGAAAAACTGTTTTTT. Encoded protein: CAMSTTNEKLFF.

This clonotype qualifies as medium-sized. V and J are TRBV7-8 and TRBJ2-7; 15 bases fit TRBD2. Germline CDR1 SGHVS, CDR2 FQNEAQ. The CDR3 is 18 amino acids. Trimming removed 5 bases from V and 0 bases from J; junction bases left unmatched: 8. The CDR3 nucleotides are TGTGCCAGCAGCCCCCGGACTAGCGGGGGGGCCAGCTCCTACGAGCAGTACTTC. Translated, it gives CASSPRTSGGASSYEQYF.

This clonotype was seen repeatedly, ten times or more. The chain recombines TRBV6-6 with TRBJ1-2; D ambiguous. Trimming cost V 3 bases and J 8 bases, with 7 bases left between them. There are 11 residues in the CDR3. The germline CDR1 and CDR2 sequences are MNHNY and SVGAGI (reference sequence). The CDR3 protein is CASSYGVGYTF. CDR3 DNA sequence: TGTGCCAGCAGTTATGGGGTAGGCTACACCTTC.